This T cell receptor beta chain was profiled in a study of blood T cell repertoires in COVID-19. Sequencing was performed with immunoSEQ multiplex PCR; in TCRdb, only in-frame clones are kept and a portion is missing. Seen here are about 38,000 clones, almost 90% observed once, and the top ten hold about 25%. The source is a man aged 55-75 years with active or convalescent COVID-19. Sequencing used peripheral blood.

The CDR3 coding sequence is TGTGCCAGCACCGGAGCATCTAATTCACCCCTCCACTTT. The encoded protein is CASTGASNSPLHF. The J gene is TRBJ1-6, the V gene TRBV27; D is uncertain. Germline V gives CDR1 MNHEY, CDR2 SMNVEV (reference sequence). V shed 7 bases and J shed 6 bases, with 10 bases lying between them. The length of the CDR3 is 13 residues.